This T cell receptor beta chain was sequenced during a study of T-cell memory formation after mild COVID-19. Study-level results: Largely, contracting CD4+ clones fell within CM and EM, and contracting CD8+ clones within EMRA.

After 5'RACE with constant-segment primers, TCR alpha and TCR beta cDNA libraries carrying sample barcodes and UMIs were obtained. In TCRdb, the 5' RACE reads were re-called with MiXCR into one record per CDR3 protein. The repertoire holds 280,000 or so distinct CDR3 sequences, with approximately 18% as singletons. This clonotype was seen once. Antigen unknown. Specimen: PBMCs or a T cell subset sorted from them (not recorded which). This clonotype originated in a man between 18 and 35 years old who had mild COVID-19 (a few samples of this study predate the infection). Cell type and time point are not known.

The CDR3 bases are TGTGCCAGCAGTTACCAGACAGGAGGGGGTCAGCCCCAGCATTTT. Translating gives CASSYQTGGGQPQHF. This sequence joins TRBV6-6 and TRBJ1-5, with D perhaps TRBD1 (6 bases). The V and J ends lost 2 bases and 6 bases respectively, with 14 bases between them. The CDR3 loop spans 15 amino acids. CDR1 MNHNY and CDR2 SVGAGI come from the germline V gene (reference sequence).